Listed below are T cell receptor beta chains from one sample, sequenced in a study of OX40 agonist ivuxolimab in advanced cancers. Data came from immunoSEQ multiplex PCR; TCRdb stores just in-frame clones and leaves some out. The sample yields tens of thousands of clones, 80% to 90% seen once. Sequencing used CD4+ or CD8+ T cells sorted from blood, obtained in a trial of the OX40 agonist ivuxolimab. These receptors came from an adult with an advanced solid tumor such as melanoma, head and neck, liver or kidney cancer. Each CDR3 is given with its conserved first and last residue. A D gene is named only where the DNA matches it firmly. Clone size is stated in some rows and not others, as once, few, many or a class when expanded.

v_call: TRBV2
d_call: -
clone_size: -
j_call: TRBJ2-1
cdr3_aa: CASNIRVYNEQFF
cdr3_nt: TGTGCCAGCAATATTAGGGTATACAATGAGCAGTTCTTC

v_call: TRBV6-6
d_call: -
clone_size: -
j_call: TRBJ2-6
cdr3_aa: CASRHGTTGANVLTF
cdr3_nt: TGTGCCAGCAGACACGGGACAACTGGGGCCAACGTCCTGACTTTC

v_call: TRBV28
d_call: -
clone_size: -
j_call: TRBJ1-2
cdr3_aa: CASSLSTGANYGYTF
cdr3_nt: TGTGCCAGCAGTTTATCCACAGGAGCTAACTATGGCTACACCTTC

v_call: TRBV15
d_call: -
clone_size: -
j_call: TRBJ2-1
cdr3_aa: CATSRANSGEQFF
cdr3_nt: TGTGCCACCAGCAGAGCTAATAGCGGTGAGCAGTTCTTC

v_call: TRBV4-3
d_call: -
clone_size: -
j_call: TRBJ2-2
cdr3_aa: CASSQEAFIPGELFF
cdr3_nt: TGCGCCAGCAGCCAAGAGGCATTCATTCCCGGGGAGCTGTTTTTT

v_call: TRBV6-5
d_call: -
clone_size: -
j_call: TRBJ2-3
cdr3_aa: CASSLLGDTQYF
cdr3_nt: TGTGCCAGCAGCCTGCTAGGAGATACGCAGTATTTT

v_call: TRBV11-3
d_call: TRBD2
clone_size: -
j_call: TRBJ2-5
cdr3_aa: CASSSAGETQYF
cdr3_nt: TGTGCCAGCAGCTCAGCGGGGGAGACCCAGTACTTC

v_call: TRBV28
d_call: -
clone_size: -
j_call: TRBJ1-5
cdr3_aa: CASSFLFGNQPQHF
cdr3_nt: TGTGCCAGCAGTTTCTTGTTTGGCAATCAGCCCCAGCATTTT

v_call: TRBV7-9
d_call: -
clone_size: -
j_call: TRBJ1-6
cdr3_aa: CASNSDPARESPLHF
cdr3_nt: TGTGCCAGCAACTCCGATCCGGCCCGAGAGTCACCCCTCCACTTT

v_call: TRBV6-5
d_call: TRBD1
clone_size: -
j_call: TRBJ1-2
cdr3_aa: CASRGTGGYGGYTF
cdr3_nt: TGTGCCAGCAGGGGGACAGGGGGCTATGGAGGCTACACCTTC

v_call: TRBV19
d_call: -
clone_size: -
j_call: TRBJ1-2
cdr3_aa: CASSIDHEGLYGYTF
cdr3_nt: TGTGCCAGTAGTATAGATCATGAGGGGCTCTATGGCTACACCTTC

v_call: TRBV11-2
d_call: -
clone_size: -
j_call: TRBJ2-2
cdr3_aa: CASSLRMAASTTGELFF
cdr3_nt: TGTGCCAGCAGCTTGAGGATGGCAGCCTCGACCACCGGGGAGCTGTTTTTT

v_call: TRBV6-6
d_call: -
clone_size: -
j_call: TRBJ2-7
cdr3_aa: CASSEMLEQYF
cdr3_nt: TGTGCCAGCAGTGAGATGCTGGAGCAGTACTTC

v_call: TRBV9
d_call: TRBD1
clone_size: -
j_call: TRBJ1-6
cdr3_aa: CASSAWTGGINNSPLHF
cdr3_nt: TGTGCCAGCAGCGCGTGGACAGGGGGGATTAACAATTCACCCCTCCACTTT

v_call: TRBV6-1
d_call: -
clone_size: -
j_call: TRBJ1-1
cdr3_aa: CASSWGYTEAFF
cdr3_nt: TGTGCCAGCAGTTGGGGTTACACTGAAGCTTTCTTT

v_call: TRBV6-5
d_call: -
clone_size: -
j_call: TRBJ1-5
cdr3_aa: CASLEPLNQAQHF
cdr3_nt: TGTGCCAGCCTAGAACCTCTTAATCAGGCCCAGCATTTT

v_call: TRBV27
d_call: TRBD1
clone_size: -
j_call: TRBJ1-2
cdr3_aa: CASSLTWTGGYGYTF
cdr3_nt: TGTGCCAGCAGTCTCACCTGGACAGGGGGCTATGGCTACACCTTC

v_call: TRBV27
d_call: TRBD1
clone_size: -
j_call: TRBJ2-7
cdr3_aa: CASSPYRGQQYF
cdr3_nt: TGTGCCAGCAGTCCCTACAGGGGGCAGCAGTACTTC

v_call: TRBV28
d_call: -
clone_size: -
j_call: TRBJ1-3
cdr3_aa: CASSLGGRGSGNTIYF
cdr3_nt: TGTGCCAGCAGTTTAGGGGGGAGAGGCTCTGGAAACACCATATATTTT

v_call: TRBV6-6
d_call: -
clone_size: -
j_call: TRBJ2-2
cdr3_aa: CASSYTGPNTGELFF
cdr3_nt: TGTGCCAGCAGTTACACGGGGCCCAACACCGGGGAGCTGTTTTTT

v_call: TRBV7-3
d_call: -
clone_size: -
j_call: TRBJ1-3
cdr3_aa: CASSLRQGNTIYF
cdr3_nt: TGTGCCAGCAGCTTAAGACAGGGAAACACCATATATTTT

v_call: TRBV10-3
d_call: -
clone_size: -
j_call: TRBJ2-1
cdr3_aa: CAISESMDEQFF
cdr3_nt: TGTGCCATCAGTGAGTCGATGGATGAGCAGTTCTTC

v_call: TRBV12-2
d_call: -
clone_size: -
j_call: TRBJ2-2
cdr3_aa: CASRAGTTGELFF
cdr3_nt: TGTGCAAGTCGCGCAGGGACTACCGGGGAGCTGTTTTTT

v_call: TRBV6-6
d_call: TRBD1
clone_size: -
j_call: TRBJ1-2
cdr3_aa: CASTQDRVRGYTF
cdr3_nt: TGTGCCAGCACCCAAGACAGGGTGCGCGGCTACACCTTC

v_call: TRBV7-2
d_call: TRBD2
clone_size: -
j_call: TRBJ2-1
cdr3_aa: CASSLAGGPYNEQFF
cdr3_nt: TGTGCCAGCAGCTTAGCGGGAGGGCCCTACAATGAGCAGTTCTTC

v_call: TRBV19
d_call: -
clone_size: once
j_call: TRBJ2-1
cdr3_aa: CASSIGPLNEQFF
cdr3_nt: TGTGCCAGTAGTATAGGGCCCTTGAATGAGCAGTTCTTC

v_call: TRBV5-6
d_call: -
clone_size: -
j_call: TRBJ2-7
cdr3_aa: CASSLDRYEQYF
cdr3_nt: TGTGCCAGCAGCTTGGATCGGTACGAGCAGTACTTC

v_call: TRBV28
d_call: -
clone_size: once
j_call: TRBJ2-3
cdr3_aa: CASSLSTDTQYF
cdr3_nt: TGTGCCAGCAGTTTGAGCACAGATACGCAGTATTTT

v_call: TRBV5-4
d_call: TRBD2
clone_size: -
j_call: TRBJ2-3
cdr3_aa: CASSLPSGSQTIEYF
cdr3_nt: TGTGCCAGCAGCTTACCTAGCGGGAGCCAAACGATCGAGTATTTT

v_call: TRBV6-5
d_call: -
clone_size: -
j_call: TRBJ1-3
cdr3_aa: CASSYKGDTGGNTIYF
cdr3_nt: TGTGCCAGCAGTTACAAAGGGGATACGGGTGGAAACACCATATATTTT

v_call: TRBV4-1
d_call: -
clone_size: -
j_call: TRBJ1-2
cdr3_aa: CASSQAPGGYTF
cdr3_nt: TGCGCCAGCAGCCAAGCACCGGGGGGCTACACCTTC

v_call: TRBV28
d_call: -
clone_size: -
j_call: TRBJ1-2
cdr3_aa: CASSLITVKGYTF
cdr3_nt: TGTGCCAGCAGTTTAATAACAGTAAAGGGCTACACCTTC

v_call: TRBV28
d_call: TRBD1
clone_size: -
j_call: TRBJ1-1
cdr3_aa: CASSSGTGSRPEAFF
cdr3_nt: TGTGCCAGCAGTTCCGGGACAGGGAGTAGACCCGAAGCTTTCTTT

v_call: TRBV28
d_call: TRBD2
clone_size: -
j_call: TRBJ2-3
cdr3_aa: CASKSGAGGATQYF
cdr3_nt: TGTGCCAGCAAAAGCGGAGCGGGGGGTGCTACGCAGTATTTT

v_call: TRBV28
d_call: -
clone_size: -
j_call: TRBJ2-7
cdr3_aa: CASSLGYEQYF
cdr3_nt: TGTGCCAGCAGTTTAGGGTACGAGCAGTACTTC

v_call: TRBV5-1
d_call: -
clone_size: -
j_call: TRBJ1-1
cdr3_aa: CASSSEGGFTEAFF
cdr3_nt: TGCGCCAGCAGCTCGGAGGGAGGGTTCACTGAAGCTTTCTTT

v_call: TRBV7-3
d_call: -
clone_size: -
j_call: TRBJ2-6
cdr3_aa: CASSGSSGANVLTF
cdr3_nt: TGTGCCAGCTCCGGGAGCTCTGGGGCCAACGTCCTGACTTTC

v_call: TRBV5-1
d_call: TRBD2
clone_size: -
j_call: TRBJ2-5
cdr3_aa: CASSSTTGLAGGETQYF
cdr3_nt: TGCGCCAGCAGCTCTACGACCGGACTAGCCGGGGGAGAGACCCAGTACTTC

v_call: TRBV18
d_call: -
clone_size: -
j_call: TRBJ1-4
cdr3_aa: CASSLATAAIEKLFF
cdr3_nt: TGTGCCAGCTCACTAGCGACCGCGGCCATTGAAAAACTGTTTTTT

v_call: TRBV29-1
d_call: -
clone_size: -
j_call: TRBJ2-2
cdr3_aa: CSGNSVTGELFF
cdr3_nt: TGCAGCGGGAACAGTGTCACCGGGGAGCTGTTTTTT

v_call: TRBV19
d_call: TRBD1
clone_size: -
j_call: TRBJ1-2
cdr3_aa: CASSIDTGTGSYGYTF
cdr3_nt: TGTGCCAGTAGTATTGATACCGGGACAGGGAGCTATGGCTACACCTTC

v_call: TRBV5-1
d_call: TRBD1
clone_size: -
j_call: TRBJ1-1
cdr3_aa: CASSGDRGNTEAFF
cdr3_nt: TGCGCCAGCAGCGGGGACAGAGGGAACACTGAAGCTTTCTTT

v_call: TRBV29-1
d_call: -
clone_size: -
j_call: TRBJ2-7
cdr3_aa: CSVASGTSLYF
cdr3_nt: -

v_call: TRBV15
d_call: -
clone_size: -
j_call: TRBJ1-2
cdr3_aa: CATSRDTGGGVGYTF
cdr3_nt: TGTGCCACCAGCAGAGATACGGGGGGCGGGGTGGGCTACACCTTC

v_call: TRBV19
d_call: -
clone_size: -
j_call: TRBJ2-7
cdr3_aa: CASSTGGGLKHEQYF
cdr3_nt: TGTGCCAGTAGTACCGGGGGCGGGCTGAAGCACGAGCAGTACTTC

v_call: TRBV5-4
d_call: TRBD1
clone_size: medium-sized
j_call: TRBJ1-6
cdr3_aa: CASSPTGGPAPLHF
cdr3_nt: TGTGCCAGCAGCCCCACAGGGGGTCCGGCACCCCTCCACTTT